This passage covers 17 T cell receptor beta chains from one sample sequenced in a study of immune evolution from preneoplasia to lung adenocarcinoma. Profiling relied on immunoSEQ multiplex PCR, and the TCRdb table lists in-frame clones only, not all of them. The data show 750 to 900 clones, over 75% seen once. Material: FFPE tissue from an adenomatous hyperplasia lung lesion. Subset meaning: atypical adenomatous hyperplasia (AAH), lung preneoplasia. All receptors derive from a person in their sixties or seventies with lung adenocarcinoma.

This sequence joins TRBV9 and TRBJ2-3, with D hard to call. With 0 bases removed from V and 6 bases from J, the gap between germline ends came to 5 bases. The CDR3 length is 12 residues. The germline gives CDR1 SGDLS, CDR2 YYNGEE. The CDR3 nucleotides are TGTGCCAGCAGCGTAGGTTTGGATACGCAGTATTTT. It codes for CASSVGLDTQYF.

The gene calls are TRBV29-1 and TRBJ2-3; no definite D call. Germline lookup yields CDR1 SQVTM and CDR2 ANQGSEA. This CDR3 spans 15 amino acids. V gave up 3 bases and J gave up 6 bases, with 19 bases separating them. The CDR3 DNA reads as TGCAGCGTTGAGTCAGTAGTCGGGTATTTGGATACGCAGTATTTT. Its translation: CSVESVVGYLDTQYF.

This clone was observed a few times. This sequence joins TRBV28 and TRBJ2-7, with 8 bases matching TRBD2. V trimming: 5 bases; J trimming: 3 bases; junction bases outside the gene matches: 9. Germline V CDR1 and CDR2: MDHEN, SYDVKM. The CDR3 contains 15 residues. This chain's CDR3 is CASSPAERGNYEQYF. The CDR3 region has the DNA TGTGCCAGCAGTCCCGCGGAGCGGGGGAACTACGAGCAGTACTTC.

The chain is built from TRBV28 and TRBJ2-7, with 7 bases lining up with TRBD1. The junction had 7 bases not matched to a gene; V was cut back by 6 bases and J by 2 bases. CDR1 and CDR2 (germline): MDHEN, SYDVKM. The CDR3 runs to 14 residues. The DNA of the CDR3 is TGTGCCAGCAGCCTCTTAGGACAGGCCTACGAGCAGTACTTC. Its protein product is CASSLLGQAYEQYF.

The J gene is TRBJ2-7, the V gene TRBV7-9; D possibly corresponds to TRBD2 (6 bases). The CDR3 extends over 15 amino acids. The ends were cut back, 4 bases at V and 4 bases at J, with 17 bases in the middle. The germline CDR1 and CDR2 sequences are SEHNR and FQNEAQ (reference sequence). The CDR3 bases are TGTGCCAGCAGCTCTCCGGAGGGCCGAGGGTACGAGCAGTACTTC. Translation: CASSSPEGRGYEQYF.

V usage is TRBV4-2 and J usage is TRBJ2-1; TRBD2 matches 14 bases. Germline V gene sequence: CDR1 LGHNA, CDR2 YNFKEQ. The length of the CDR3 is 18 residues. J lost 5 bases, V lost 1 base, and 7 bases had no gene match. The CDR3 sequence: CASSQASTSGGAHNEQFF. The CDR3 nucleotides read TGTGCCAGCAGCCAAGCGTCGACTAGCGGGGGGGCACACAATGAGCAGTTCTTC.

This clone came up a few times. V and J are TRBV6-5 and TRBJ2-7; D gene uncertain. The CDR3 extends over 14 amino acids. V was trimmed by 4 bases and J by 0 bases, leaving 10 bases between them. CDR1 MNHEY and CDR2 SVGAGI come from the germline V gene. CDR3 DNA: TGTGCCAGCAGTTTGGACGGATTCTCCTACGAGCAGTACTTC. This encodes CASSLDGFSYEQYF.

The gene calls are TRBV28 and TRBJ2-5; 7 positions agree with TRBD1. CDR1 and CDR2 (germline): MDHEN, SYDVKM. The CDR3 is 16 residues long. The junction had 12 bases not matched to a gene; V was cut back by 6 bases and J by 2 bases. The CDR3 DNA reads TGTGCCAGCAGCACCTCAGGGGGAAGAATACAAGAGACCCAGTACTTC. Translated, it gives CASSTSGGRIQETQYF.

The chain carries TRBV27 and TRBJ2-1; D remains unclear. The CDR3 is 15 amino acids. Trimming shortened V by 1 base and J by 11 bases, and 18 bases separated the two germline ends. Germline loops: CDR1 MNHEY, CDR2 SMNVEV (reference sequence). CDR3 in DNA: TGTGCCAGCAGTTTATACCCGTTTAAGCGACCGCAGCAGTTCTTC. Its translation is CASSLYPFKRPQQFF.

The rearrangement uses TRBV7-8 and TRBJ2-7; D is unclear. The germline V gene has CDR1 SGHVS and CDR2 FQNEAQ. V was shortened by 2 bases and J by 0 bases, with 8 bases between the two germline ends. The CDR3 sequence is 14 residues long. CDR3 region: CASSLLVNSYEQYF. CDR3 bases: TGTGCCAGCAGCTTATTGGTTAACTCCTACGAGCAGTACTTC.

This clone was seen a handful of times. The J gene is TRBJ1-2, the V gene TRBV2; 7 positions match TRBD1. The CDR3 runs 12 residues. In germline, CDR1 is SNHLY, CDR2 FYNNEI. J lost 6 bases, V lost 5 bases, and 3 bases had no gene match. CDR3 in amino acids: CASSPGTDGYTF. As DNA, the CDR3 is TGTGCCAGCAGTCCCGGGACAGATGGCTACACCTTC.

This clone was picked up a small number of times. The V call is TRBV5-8, the J call TRBJ2-2, with 10 bases lining up with TRBD1. In germline, CDR1 is SGHTS, CDR2 YDEGEE. Losses at the gene ends were 4 bases for V and 6 bases for J; bases not matched to a gene: 6. CDR3 length: 15 residues. The CDR3 nucleotides read TGTGCCAGCAGCCTCGGACAGGGGGGGTCCGGGGAGCTGTTTTTT. This encodes CASSLGQGGSGELFF.

Concerning this clone: Compared with germline, one end of the junction differs, possibly owing to a read error. The chain employs TRBV5-1 and TRBJ1-1; D remains ambiguous. CDR3 length: 16 amino acids. CDR1 is SGHRS, CDR2 YFSETQ, per germline. CDR3: CSSSLGSGGPYTEAFF. The CDR3 DNA follows: TGCTCCAGCAGCTTGGGTTCCGGAGGGCCCTACACTGAAGCTTTCTTT.

The V call is TRBV2, the J call TRBJ2-1, with D tentatively TRBD1 or TRBD2 (6 bases each). Germline V lookup: CDR1 SNHLY, CDR2 FYNNEI. The CDR3 spans 13 residues. V lost 7 bases and J lost 2, with 9 bases in between. This CDR3 is CASTGEAYNEQFF. The DNA for the CDR3 is TGTGCCAGCACAGGGGAGGCCTACAATGAGCAGTTCTTC.

This chain joins TRBV18 and TRBJ1-5; a weak D match, TRBD1 (6 bases). Looked up from germline, CDR1 is KGHSH and CDR2 is LQKENI. V dropped 4 bases and J dropped 1 base, with 11 bases sitting between them. The CDR3 contains 15 residues. CDR3 DNA: TGTGCCAGCTCACTAAATCAGGGGAGCAATCAGCCCCAGCATTTT. Protein: CASSLNQGSNQPQHF. Complete variable domain (other parts from reference TRBV18 and TRBJ1-5): NAGVMQNPRHLVRRRGQEARLRCSPMKGHSHVYWYRQLPEEGLKFMVYLQKENIIDESGMPKERFSAEFPKEGPSILRIQQVVRGDSAAYFCASSLNQGSNQPQHFGDGTRLSIL.

The J gene is TRBJ2-5, the V gene TRBV29-1; D gene uncertain. The CDR3 has 14 residues. Trimming pared 1 base from V and 2 bases from J, leaving 11 bases between. Germline V gene data show CDR1 as SQVTM and CDR2 as ANQGSEA. DNA of the CDR3: TGCAGCGTTGAAGTCGCCAGGCGGCAAGAGACCCAGTACTTC. Translated: CSVEVARRQETQYF.

The genes are TRBV7-3 and TRBJ2-5; 7 nucleotides match TRBD1. CDR3 length: 13 residues. The V segment lost 4 bases and the J segment 4 bases; nucleotides outside the gene matches: 3. CDR1 SGHTA and CDR2 FQGTGA come from the germline V gene. Here the CDR3 reads CASSSNRGETQYF. CDR3 nucleotide sequence: TGTGCCAGCAGCTCAAACAGGGGAGAGACCCAGTACTTC.